In this sample, the clone carrying this T cell receptor beta chain turned up a few times. Its antigen is still unknown. These data belong to a study of post-analysis software for immune sequencing data. Study at large: Patients with relapsing-remitting, secondary progressive and progressive-relapsing multiple sclerosis courses were all represented.

Findings and caveats of the study: Batch-mates among the samples co-clustered strongly by F measure.

Built from TCR beta cDNA, the libraries had unique molecular identifiers in them. One entry per CDR3 protein, called by TCRdb with MiXCR from the PCR reads. The table includes about 560,000 distinct CDR3 sequences, roughly 45% detected once. The origin of this receptor is a girl aged 10 to 17 with multiple sclerosis. Sequenced sample: blood.

This CDR3 reads CSARDLQDPQETQYF. DNA for the CDR3: TGCAGTGCTAGAGATCTCCAGGACCCTCAAGAGACCCAGTACTTC. The chain links TRBV20-1 to TRBJ2-5; D unresolved. Germline V gene sequence: CDR1 DFQATT, CDR2 SNEGSKA (reference sequence). This CDR3 spans 15 amino acids. V lost 0 bases, J lost 2 bases, and 13 bases lay in between.